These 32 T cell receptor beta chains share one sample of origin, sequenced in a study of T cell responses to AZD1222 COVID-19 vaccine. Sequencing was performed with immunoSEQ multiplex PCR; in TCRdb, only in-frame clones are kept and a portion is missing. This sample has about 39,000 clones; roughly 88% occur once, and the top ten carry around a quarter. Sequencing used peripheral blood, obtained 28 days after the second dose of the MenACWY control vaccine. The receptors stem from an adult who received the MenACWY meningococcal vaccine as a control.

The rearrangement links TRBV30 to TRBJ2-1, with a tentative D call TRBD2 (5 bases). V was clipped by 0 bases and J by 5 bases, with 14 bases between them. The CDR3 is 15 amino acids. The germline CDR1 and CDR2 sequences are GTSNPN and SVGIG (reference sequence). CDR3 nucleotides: TGTGCCTGGAGTGTAGGGAGCAACCCCCACAATGAGCAGTTCTTC. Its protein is CAWSVGSNPHNEQFF. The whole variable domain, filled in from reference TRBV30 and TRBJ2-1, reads SQTIHQWPATLVQPVGSPLSLECTVEGTSNPNLYWYRQAAGRGLQLLFYSVGIGQISSEVPQNLSASRPQDRQFILSSKKLLLSDSGFYLCAWSVGSNPHNEQFFGPGTRLTVL.

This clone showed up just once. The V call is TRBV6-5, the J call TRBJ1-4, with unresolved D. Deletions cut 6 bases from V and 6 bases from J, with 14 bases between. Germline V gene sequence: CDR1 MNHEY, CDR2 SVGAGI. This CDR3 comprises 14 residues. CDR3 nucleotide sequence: TGTGCCAGCAGCAAGGACGGCTACTATGAAAAACTGTTTTTT. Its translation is CASSKDGYYEKLFF.

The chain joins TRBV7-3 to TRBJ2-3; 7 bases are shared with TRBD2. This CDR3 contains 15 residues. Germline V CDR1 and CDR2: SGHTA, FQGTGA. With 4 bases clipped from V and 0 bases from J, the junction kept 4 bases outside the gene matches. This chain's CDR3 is CASSSGLVSTDTQYF. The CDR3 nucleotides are TGTGCCAGCAGCTCAGGACTAGTCAGCACAGATACGCAGTATTTT.

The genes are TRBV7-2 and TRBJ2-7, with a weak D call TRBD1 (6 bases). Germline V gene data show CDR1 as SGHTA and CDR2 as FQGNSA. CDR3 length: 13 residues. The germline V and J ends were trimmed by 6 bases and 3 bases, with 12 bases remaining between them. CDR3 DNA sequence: TGTGCCAGCAGAAAGATGACAGGCTACGAGCAGTACTTC. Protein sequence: CASRKMTGYEQYF.

In DNA form, the CDR3 reads TGCAGCGGTGTCGGGGACTTACCCTACGAGCAGTACTTC. Translated, it gives CSGVGDLPYEQYF. This chain uses TRBV29-1 with TRBJ2-7; TRBD2 is a possible D gene (6 bases). The CDR3 sequence is 13 residues long. The germline V gene encodes CDR1 SQVTM and CDR2 ANQGSEA. V was trimmed by 7 bases and J by 2 bases, leaving 15 bases between them.

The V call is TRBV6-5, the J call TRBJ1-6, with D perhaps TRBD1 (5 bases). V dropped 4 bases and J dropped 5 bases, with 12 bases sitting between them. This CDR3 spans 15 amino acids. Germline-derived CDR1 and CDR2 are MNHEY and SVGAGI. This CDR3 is CASSFWDGNNSPLHF. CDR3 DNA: TGTGCCAGCAGTTTCTGGGACGGGAATAATTCACCCCTCCACTTT.

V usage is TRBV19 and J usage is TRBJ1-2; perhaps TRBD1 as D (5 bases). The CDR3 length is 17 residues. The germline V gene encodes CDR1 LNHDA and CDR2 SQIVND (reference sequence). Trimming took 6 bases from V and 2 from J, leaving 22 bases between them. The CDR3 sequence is CASRSERQGIRNYGYTF. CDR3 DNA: TGTGCCAGTAGATCTGAACGGCAGGGAATACGAAACTATGGCTACACCTTC.

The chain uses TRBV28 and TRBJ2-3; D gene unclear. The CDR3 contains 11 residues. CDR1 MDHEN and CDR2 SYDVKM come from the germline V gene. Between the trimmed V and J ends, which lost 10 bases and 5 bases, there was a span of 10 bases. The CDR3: CATRRRDTQYF. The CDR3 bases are TGTGCCACCCGTAGGAGAGATACGCAGTATTTT.

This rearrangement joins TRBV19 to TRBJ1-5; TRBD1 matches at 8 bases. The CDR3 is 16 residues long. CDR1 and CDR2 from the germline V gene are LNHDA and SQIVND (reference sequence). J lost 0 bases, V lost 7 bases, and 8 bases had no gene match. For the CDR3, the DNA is TGTGCCAGTAAGGACAGGGCAGGTTCTAGCAATCAGCCCCAGCATTTT. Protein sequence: CASKDRAGSSNQPQHF.

CDR3 residues: CASSLGWGAETQYF. CDR3 nucleotides: TGTGCCAGCAGCTTGGGATGGGGGGCAGAGACCCAGTACTTC. The chain joins TRBV7-2 to TRBJ2-5; D is tentatively TRBD1 or TRBD2 (6 bases each). In germline, CDR1 is SGHTA, CDR2 FQGNSA. CDR3 length: 14 amino acids. V lost 3 bases and J 4 bases, leaving 12 bases between the germline ends.

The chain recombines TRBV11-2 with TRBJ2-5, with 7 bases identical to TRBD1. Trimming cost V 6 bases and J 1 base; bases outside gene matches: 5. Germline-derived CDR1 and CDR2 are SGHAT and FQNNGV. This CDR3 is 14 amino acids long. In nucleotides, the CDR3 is TGTGCCAGCAGGCAACCAGGGGGCCAAGAGACCCAGTACTTC. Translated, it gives CASRQPGGQETQYF. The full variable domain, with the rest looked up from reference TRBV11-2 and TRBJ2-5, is EAGVAQSPRYKIIEKRQSVAFWCNPISGHATLYWYQQILGQGPKLLIQFQNNGVVDDSQLPKDRFSAERLKGVDSTLKIQPAKLEDSAVYLCASRQPGGQETQYFGPGTRLLVL.

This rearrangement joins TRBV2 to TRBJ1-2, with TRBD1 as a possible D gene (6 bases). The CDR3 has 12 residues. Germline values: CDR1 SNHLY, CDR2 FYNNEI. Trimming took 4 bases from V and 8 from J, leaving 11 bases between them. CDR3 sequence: CASSVTGIGYTF. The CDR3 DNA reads TGTGCCAGCAGTGTTACAGGGATCGGCTACACCTTC.

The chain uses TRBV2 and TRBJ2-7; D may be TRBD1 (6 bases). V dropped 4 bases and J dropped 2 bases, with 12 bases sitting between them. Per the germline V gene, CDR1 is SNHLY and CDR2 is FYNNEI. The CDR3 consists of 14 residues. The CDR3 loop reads CASSVRQGPYEQYF. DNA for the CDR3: TGTGCCAGCAGTGTCCGGCAGGGGCCCTACGAGCAGTACTTC. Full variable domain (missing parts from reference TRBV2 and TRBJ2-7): EPEVTQTPSHQVTQMGQEVILRCVPISNHLYFYWYRQILGQKVEFLVSFYNNEISEKSEIFDDQFSVERPDGSNFTLKIRSTKLEDSAMYFCASSVRQGPYEQYFGPGTRLTVT.

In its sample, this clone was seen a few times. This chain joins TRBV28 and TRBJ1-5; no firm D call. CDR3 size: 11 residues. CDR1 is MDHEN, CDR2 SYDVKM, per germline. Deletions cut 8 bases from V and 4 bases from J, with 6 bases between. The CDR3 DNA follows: TGTGCCAGCCGTTCAAATCAGCCCCAGCATTTT. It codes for CASRSNQPQHF.

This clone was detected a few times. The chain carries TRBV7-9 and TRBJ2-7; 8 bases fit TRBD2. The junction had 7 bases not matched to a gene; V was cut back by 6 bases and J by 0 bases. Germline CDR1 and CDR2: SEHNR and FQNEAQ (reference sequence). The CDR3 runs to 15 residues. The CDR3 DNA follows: TGTGCCAGCAGAATGACTAGCGCGAGCTCCTACGAGCAGTACTTC. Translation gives CASRMTSASSYEQYF.

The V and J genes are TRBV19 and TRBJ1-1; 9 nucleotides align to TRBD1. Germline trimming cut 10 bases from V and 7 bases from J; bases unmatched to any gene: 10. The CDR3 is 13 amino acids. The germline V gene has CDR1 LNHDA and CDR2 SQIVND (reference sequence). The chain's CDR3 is CATSQGAIGEAFF. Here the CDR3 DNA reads TGTGCCACCTCACAGGGGGCAATTGGTGAAGCTTTCTTT. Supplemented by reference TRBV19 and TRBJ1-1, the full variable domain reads DGGITQSPKYLFRKEGQNVTLSCEQNLNHDAMYWYRQDPGQGLRLIYYSQIVNDFQKGDIAEGYSVSREKKESFPLTVTSAQKNPTAFYLCATSQGAIGEAFFGQGTRLTVV.

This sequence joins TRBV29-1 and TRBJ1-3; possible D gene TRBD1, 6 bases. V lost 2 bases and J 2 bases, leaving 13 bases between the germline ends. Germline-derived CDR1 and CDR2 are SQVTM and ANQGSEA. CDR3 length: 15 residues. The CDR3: CSVEQAGEPGNTIYF. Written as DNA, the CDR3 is TGCAGCGTTGAACAAGCAGGGGAGCCTGGAAACACCATATATTTT.

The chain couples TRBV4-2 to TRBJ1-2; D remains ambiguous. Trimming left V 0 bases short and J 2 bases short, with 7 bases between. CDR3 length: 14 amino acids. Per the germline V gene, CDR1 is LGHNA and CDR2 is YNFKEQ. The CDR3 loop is CASSQDQGNYGYTF. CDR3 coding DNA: TGTGCCAGCAGCCAAGATCAAGGGAACTATGGCTACACCTTC.

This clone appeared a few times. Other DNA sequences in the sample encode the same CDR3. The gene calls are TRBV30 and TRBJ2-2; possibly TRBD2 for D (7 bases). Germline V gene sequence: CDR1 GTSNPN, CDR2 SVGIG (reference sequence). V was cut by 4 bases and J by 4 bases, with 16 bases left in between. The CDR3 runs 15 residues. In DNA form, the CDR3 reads TGTGCCTGGAAGCGTGGGGGGGCGTTCACCGGGGAGCTGTTTTTT. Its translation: CAWKRGGAFTGELFF.

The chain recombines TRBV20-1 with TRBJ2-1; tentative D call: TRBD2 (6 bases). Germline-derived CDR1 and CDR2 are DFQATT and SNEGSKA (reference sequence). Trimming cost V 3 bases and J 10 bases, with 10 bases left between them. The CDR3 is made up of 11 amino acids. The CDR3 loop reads CSASMTREQFF. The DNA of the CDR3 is TGCAGTGCTAGTATGACTAGGGAGCAGTTCTTC.

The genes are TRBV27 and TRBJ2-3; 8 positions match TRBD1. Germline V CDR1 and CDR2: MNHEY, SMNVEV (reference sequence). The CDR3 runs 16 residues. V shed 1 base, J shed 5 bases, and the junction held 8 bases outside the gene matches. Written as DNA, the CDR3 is TGTGCCAGCAGTTTATGGGCCGGACAGGGTGTAGATACGCAGTATTTT. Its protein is CASSLWAGQGVDTQYF.

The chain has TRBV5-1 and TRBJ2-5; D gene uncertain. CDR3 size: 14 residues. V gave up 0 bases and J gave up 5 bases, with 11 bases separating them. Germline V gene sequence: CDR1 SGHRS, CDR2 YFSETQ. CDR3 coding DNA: TGCGCCAGCAGCTTGGGGGCCCTAGGTGAGACCCAGTACTTC. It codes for CASSLGALGETQYF.

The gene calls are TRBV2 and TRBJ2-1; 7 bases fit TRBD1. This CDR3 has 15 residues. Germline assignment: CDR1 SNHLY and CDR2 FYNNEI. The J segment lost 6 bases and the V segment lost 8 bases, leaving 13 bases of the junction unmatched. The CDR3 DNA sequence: TGTGCCAGCCGGCCCGACAGGGCCCGGGGCAATGAGCAGTTCTTC. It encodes CASRPDRARGNEQFF.

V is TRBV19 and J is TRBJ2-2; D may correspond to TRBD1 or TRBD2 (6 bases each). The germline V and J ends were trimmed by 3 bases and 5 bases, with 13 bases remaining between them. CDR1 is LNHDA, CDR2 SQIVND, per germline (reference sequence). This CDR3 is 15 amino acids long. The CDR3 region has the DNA TGTGCCAGTAGTATGTCGAGGGGGGCAACCGGGGAGCTGTTTTTT. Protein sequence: CASSMSRGATGELFF. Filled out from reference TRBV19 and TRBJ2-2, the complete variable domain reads DGGITQSPKYLFRKEGQNVTLSCEQNLNHDAMYWYRQDPGQGLRLIYYSQIVNDFQKGDIAEGYSVSREKKESFPLTVTSAQKNPTAFYLCASSMSRGATGELFFGEGSRLTVL.

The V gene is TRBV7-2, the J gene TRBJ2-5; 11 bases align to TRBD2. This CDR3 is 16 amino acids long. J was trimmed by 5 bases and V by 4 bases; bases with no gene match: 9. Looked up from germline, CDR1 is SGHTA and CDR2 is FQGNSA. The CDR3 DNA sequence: TGTGCCAGCAGCTACGGACTAGCGGGTCCGTTGGAGACCCAGTACTTC. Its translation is CASSYGLAGPLETQYF.

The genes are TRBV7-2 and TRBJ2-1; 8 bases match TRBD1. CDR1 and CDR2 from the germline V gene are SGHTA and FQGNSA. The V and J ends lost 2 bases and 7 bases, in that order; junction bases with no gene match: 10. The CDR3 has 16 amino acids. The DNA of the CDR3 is TGTGCCAGCAGCTTAAGCTGGACAGGGAATTTTAATGAGCAGTTCTTC. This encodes CASSLSWTGNFNEQFF.

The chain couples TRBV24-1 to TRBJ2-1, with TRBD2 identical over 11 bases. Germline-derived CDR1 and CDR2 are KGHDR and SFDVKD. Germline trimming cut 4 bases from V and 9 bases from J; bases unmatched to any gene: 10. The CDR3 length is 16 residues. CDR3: CATSDPSSGRAAEQFF. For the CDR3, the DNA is TGTGCCACCAGTGACCCGAGTAGCGGGAGGGCTGCTGAGCAGTTCTTC.

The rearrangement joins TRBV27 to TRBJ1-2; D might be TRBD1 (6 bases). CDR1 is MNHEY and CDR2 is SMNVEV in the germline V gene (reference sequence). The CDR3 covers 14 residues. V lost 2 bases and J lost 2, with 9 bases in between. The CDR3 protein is CASSLKGHNYGYTF. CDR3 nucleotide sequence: TGTGCCAGCAGTTTAAAGGGACACAACTATGGCTACACCTTC.

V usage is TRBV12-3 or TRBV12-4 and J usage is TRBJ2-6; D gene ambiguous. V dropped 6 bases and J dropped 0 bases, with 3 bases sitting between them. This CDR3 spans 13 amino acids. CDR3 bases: TGTGCCAGCAGGGGCTCTGGGGCCAACGTCCTGACTTTC. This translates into CASRGSGANVLTF.

CDR3 in DNA: TGTGCCAGCAGCCCGAGACTAGCGGGAAGGGAGACCCAGTACTTC. It specifies CASSPRLAGRETQYF. The chain employs TRBV5-4 and TRBJ2-5; 11 bases agree with TRBD2. Germline assignment: CDR1 SGHNT and CDR2 YYREEE (reference sequence). After removal of 4 bases from V and 5 bases from J, the junction contained 7 bases not matched to a gene. The CDR3 totals 15 residues.

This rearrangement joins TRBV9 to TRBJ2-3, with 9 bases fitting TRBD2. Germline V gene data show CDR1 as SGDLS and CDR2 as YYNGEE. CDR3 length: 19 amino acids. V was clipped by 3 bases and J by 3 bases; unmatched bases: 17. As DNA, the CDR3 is TGTGCCAGCAGCGAGAGGGCCTCCCCGGGACTAGCAGTAACAGATACGCAGTATTTT. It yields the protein CASSERASPGLAVTDTQYF.

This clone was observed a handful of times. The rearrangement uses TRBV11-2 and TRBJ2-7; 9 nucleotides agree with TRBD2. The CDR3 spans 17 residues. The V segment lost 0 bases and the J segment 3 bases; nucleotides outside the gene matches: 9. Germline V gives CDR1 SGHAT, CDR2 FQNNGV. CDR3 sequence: CASSLDRVAGGFYEQYF. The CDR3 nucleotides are TGTGCCAGCAGCTTAGATAGGGTCGCGGGAGGGTTCTACGAGCAGTACTTC. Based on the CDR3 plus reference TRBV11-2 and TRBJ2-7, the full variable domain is EAGVAQSPRYKIIEKRQSVAFWCNPISGHATLYWYQQILGQGPKLLIQFQNNGVVDDSQLPKDRFSAERLKGVDSTLKIQPAKLEDSAVYLCASSLDRVAGGFYEQYFGPGTRLTVT.